Each of the 11 T cell receptor beta chains below was sequenced from the same sample in a study of OX40 agonist ivuxolimab in advanced cancers. Here immunoSEQ multiplex PCR was the method, and the copy in TCRdb shows in-frame clones only, minus some. Among some 130,000 clones listed, 93% were seen once. The sequencing here drew on CD4+ or CD8+ T cells sorted from blood, taken in a trial of the OX40 agonist ivuxolimab. Receptors were obtained from an adult with an advanced solid tumor such as melanoma, head and neck, liver or kidney cancer.

The J gene is TRBJ2-1, the V gene TRBV10-3, with a possible D match to TRBD1 (6 bases). Germline loops: CDR1 ENHRY, CDR2 SYGVKD. Deletions cut 5 bases from V and 0 bases from J, with 20 bases between. The CDR3 covers 18 residues. The CDR3 DNA is TGTGCCATCAGTTTCTCAGGACAGCAAGCGAGCTCCTACAATGAGCAGTTCTTC. Its translation: CAISFSGQQASSYNEQFF.

V and J are TRBV6-1 and TRBJ2-7; D might be TRBD1 or TRBD2, each matching 5 bases. V was shortened by 10 bases and J by 2 bases, with 15 bases between the two germline ends. CDR1 and CDR2 from the germline V gene are MNHNS and SASEGT. The CDR3 extends over 13 amino acids. CDR3 sequence: CATLGDGTYEQYF. CDR3 nucleotide sequence: TGTGCCACCTTGGGGGACGGTACCTACGAGCAGTACTTC.

The chain is built from TRBV10-3 and TRBJ1-2, with D perhaps matching TRBD1 (5 bases). This CDR3 comprises 13 residues. Germline assignment: CDR1 ENHRY and CDR2 SYGVKD. V lost 7 bases and J 7 bases, leaving 16 bases between the germline ends. DNA for the CDR3: TGTGCCATCAACCGGGACGGTCTGCGTGGCTACACCTTC. Encoded protein: CAINRDGLRGYTF.

V gene TRBV7-2 combines with J gene TRBJ1-2; D not certain. The CDR3 is 13 residues long. From germline, CDR1 is SGHTA and CDR2 FQGNSA. V was clipped by 7 bases and J by 8 bases, with 17 bases between them. The CDR3 DNA is TGTGCCAGCATAGCCGGGAGCTCAGGAGGCTACACCTTC. This gives the protein CASIAGSSGGYTF.

The V and J genes are TRBV12-5 and TRBJ1-1, with D hard to call. V was shortened by 5 bases and J by 0 bases, with 7 bases between the two germline ends. Germline CDR1 is LGHNT and CDR2 is FRNRAP. The CDR3 is made up of 13 amino acids. The CDR3 reads CASGAGLNTEAFF. The CDR3 bases are TGTGCTAGTGGTGCGGGCCTGAACACTGAAGCTTTCTTT.

This clone appeared once. V is TRBV28 and J is TRBJ2-1; 14 bases agree with TRBD2. This CDR3 has 15 amino acids. Germline CDR1 is MDHEN and CDR2 is SYDVKM. J gave up 7 bases and V 6 bases, and 5 bases lay outside the gene matches. CDR3 coding DNA: TGTGCCAGCAGCCCCGGGACTAGCGGGAGAAATGAGCAGTTCTTC. This encodes CASSPGTSGRNEQFF.

The chain has TRBV4-2 and TRBJ2-7; 8 positions agree with TRBD1. Germline loops: CDR1 LGHNA, CDR2 YNFKEQ. The V gene end was trimmed by 5 bases and the J gene end by 3 bases; junction bases not matched to a gene: 6. There are 14 residues in the CDR3. The CDR3 loop is CASSVDRGSYEQYF. The CDR3 nucleotides are TGTGCCAGCAGCGTCGACAGGGGAAGCTACGAGCAGTACTTC.

This rearrangement joins TRBV7-3 to TRBJ1-1; 7 nucleotides match TRBD1. Trimming removed 5 bases from V and 4 bases from J; junction bases left unmatched: 10. The germline V gene has CDR1 SGHTA and CDR2 FQGTGA. The CDR3 has 15 residues. As DNA, the CDR3 is TGTGCCAGCAGCCGCGACAGGGCCGGGGGCACTGAAGCTTTCTTT. Its translation: CASSRDRAGGTEAFF.

J is TRBJ2-1 and V is TRBV28; the D gene could be TRBD1 or TRBD2 (6 bases each). Trimming pared 2 bases from V and 0 bases from J, leaving 20 bases between. Germline CDR1 is MDHEN and CDR2 is SYDVKM. The CDR3 contains 19 residues. CDR3 DNA: TGTGCCAGCAGTTTAATCATTTGGGGGGCAGGGGCCTCCTACAATGAGCAGTTCTTC. Amino acid sequence: CASSLIIWGAGASYNEQFF.

This clone was seen only once. The chain carries TRBV25-1 and TRBJ2-4; tentatively, D is TRBD2 (5 bases). CDR1 and CDR2 (germline): MGHDK, SYGVNS. Trimming cost V 4 bases and J 10 bases, with 14 bases left between them. This CDR3 comprises 13 residues. CDR3 sequence reads: CASSVPGMGIQYF. For the CDR3, the DNA is TGTGCCAGCAGTGTTCCCGGGATGGGAATTCAGTACTTC.

V is TRBV4-2 and J is TRBJ2-3; no definite D call. Trimming cost V 0 bases and J 4 bases, with 5 bases left between them. Per germline, CDR1 LGHNA and CDR2 YNFKEQ. The CDR3 has 13 residues. CDR3 nucleotides: TGTGCCAGCAGCCAAGATGCCGCAGATACGCAGTATTTT. Translation gives CASSQDAADTQYF.